Here is one T cell receptor beta chain with its context. The data were taken from a study of glioma-infiltrating T cells after dendritic cell vaccination. The CDR3 has 16 residues. From germline, CDR1 is MDHEN and CDR2 SYDVKM. Germline trimming cut 4 bases from V and 7 bases from J; bases unmatched to any gene: 9. Generated by immunoSEQ multiplex PCR, the TCRdb table keeps only in-frame clones and is missing some. The profile shows approximately 84,000 clones, more than 75% of them singletons. The V and J genes are TRBV28 and TRBJ1-4, with 10 positions matching TRBD1. Source: blood, taken before dendritic cell vaccination. This sequence was found in a human donor with glioblastoma. In DNA form, the CDR3 reads TGTGCCAGCAGTTCACCCCCGGGGACAGGGGTTGAAAAACTGTTTTTT. Translation gives CASSSPPGTGVEKLFF.